Sequencing of this T cell receptor beta chain was carried out in a study of cytomegalovirus exposure and HLA in healthy donors. General study findings and limits: The study put about 180 TCR beta chains on its list as cytomegalovirus-associated. Earlier findings revealed that most TCR beta V segments proved productive either about 87% or about 30% of the time. Later analysis reportedly placed an Asian-associated ancestry cluster below the roughly 700-donor mean in N-insertions. One variant, a missense change in DCLRE1C, was linked in a later analysis to TCR beta V- and J-gene trimming.

A note on this clone: Its target is unknown.

Both 60 Vbeta primers and 13 Jbeta primers went into the PCR. Assay used: immunoSEQ multiplex PCR; TCRdb lists only in-frame clones, some missing. The sample consists of around 88,000 clones, around four fifths of them appearing once. Sequencing input: PBMCs. The receptor's source is a man aged 45-65 years in good health and CMV-seropositive.

CDR3 loop: CASSPDPGGARGYTF. CDR3 nucleotide sequence: TGCGCCAGCAGCCCTGATCCAGGGGGCGCGAGAGGCTACACCTTC. The chain uses TRBV5-1 and TRBJ1-2; 8 nucleotides align to TRBD1. Germline CDR1 is SGHRS and CDR2 is YFSETQ. The length of the CDR3 is 15 residues. The V and J ends lost 4 bases and 8 bases, in that order; junction bases with no gene match: 13.